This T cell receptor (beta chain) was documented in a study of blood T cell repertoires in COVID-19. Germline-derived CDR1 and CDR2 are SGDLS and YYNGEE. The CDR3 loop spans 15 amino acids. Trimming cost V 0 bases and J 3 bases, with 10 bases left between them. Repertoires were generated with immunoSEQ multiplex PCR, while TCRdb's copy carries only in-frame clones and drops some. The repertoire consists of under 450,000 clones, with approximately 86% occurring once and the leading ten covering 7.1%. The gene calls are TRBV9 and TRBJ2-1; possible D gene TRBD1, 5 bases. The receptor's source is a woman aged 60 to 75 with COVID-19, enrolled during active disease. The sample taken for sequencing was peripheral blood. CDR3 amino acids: CASSVGQGYYNEQFF. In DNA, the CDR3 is TGTGCCAGCAGCGTAGGTCAGGGTTACTACAATGAGCAGTTCTTC.